A selection of T cell receptor beta chains follows, all from one sample in a study of T cell changes during pregnancy in multiple sclerosis. The data were produced by immunoSEQ multiplex PCR, yet TCRdb's version contains in-frame clones alone and is incomplete. Among tens of thousands of clones listed, 88% were seen once. Sequenced here: CD4+ T cells from peripheral blood mononuclear cells, sampled in the first trimester of pregnancy. Every receptor here comes from a female donor with multiple sclerosis, enrolled in a pregnancy study. Both conserved end residues are part of each CDR3. The D gene is left open where the match is weak. A clone size is listed for some rows: how often the clone was seen (once, few, many), or a class if it is expanded.

clone size	V gene	D gene	J gene	CDR3 DNA	CDR3 protein
NA	TRBV10-3	NA	TRBJ2-7	TGTGCCATCAGTCCCGGGACTCTCTCCTACGAGCAGTACTTC	CAISPGTLSYEQYF
once	TRBV5-1	TRBD1	TRBJ2-5	TGCGCCAGCAGCCCCACCGGGACAGGGGGCGACGGGACCCAGTACTTC	CASSPTGTGGDGTQYF
NA	TRBV28	TRBD2	TRBJ2-2	TGTGCCAGCAGTTTACTAGCGGGAGATGGCACCGGGGAGCTGTTTTTT	CASSLLAGDGTGELFF
NA	TRBV6-5	NA	TRBJ1-1	TGTGCCAGCAGTGGACGGCGGGGGAACACTGAAGCTTTCTTT	CASSGRRGNTEAFF
NA	TRBV6-6	TRBD1	TRBJ1-2	TGTGCCAGCAGTTATTCGGGACAGGAAAGCGGTGGCTACACCTTC	CASSYSGQESGGYTF
once	TRBV7-3	TRBD2	TRBJ2-3	TGTGCCAGCAGCTTAAATGGCGGGGGGGCAGATACGCAGTATTTT	CASSLNGGGADTQYF
once	TRBV11-1	NA	TRBJ2-2	TGTGCCAGCAGCCCGCAGCGAGGACACCCGGTTGAAACCGGGGAGCTGTTTTTT	CASSPQRGHPVETGELFF
NA	TRBV5-8	TRBD1	TRBJ1-5	TGTGCCAGCAGCTTGTTTAGCAGGGGGAATCAGCCCCAGCATTTT	CASSLFSRGNQPQHF
few	TRBV29-1	NA	TRBJ1-1	TGCAGCGCCTCGGGGGAGAACACTGAAGCTTTCTTT	CSASGENTEAFF
NA	TRBV2	NA	TRBJ1-1	TGTGCCAGCAGTGTCCCCGAGTACAGAAAGAACACTGAAGCTTTCTTT	CASSVPEYRKNTEAFF
NA	TRBV6-4	NA	TRBJ2-7	TGTGCCAGCCGGGTCTACGAGCAGTACTTC	CASRVYEQYF
NA	TRBV19	NA	TRBJ1-2	TGTGCCAGTAAGGGGAAGAGGGGCTACACCTTC	CASKGKRGYTF
NA	TRBV7-2	TRBD2	TRBJ2-3	TGTGCCAGCAGCTTATCCGGGACTAGCGGGAACCCAGATACGCAGTATTTT	CASSLSGTSGNPDTQYF
NA	TRBV2	NA	TRBJ2-1	TGTGCCAGTACCGAGCGGACCCGTCGGAATGAGCAGTTCTTC	CASTERTRRNEQFF
NA	TRBV9	NA	TRBJ1-2	TGTGCCAGCAGCGTAAGGCAGGGAACTAACTATGGCTACACCTTC	CASSVRQGTNYGYTF
NA	TRBV4-2	NA	TRBJ1-1	TGTGCCAGCAGCCAATCGGCGGGGGACACTGAAGCTTTCTTT	CASSQSAGDTEAFF
once	TRBV9	NA	TRBJ2-2	TGTGCCAGCAGCGTATACAGTACTCAAACCGGGGAGCTGTTTTTT	CASSVYSTQTGELFF
NA	TRBV5-1	TRBD1	TRBJ2-7	TGCGCCAGCAGCCCCGGGACAGGGGGCTTCGACGAGCAGTACTTC	CASSPGTGGFDEQYF
NA	TRBV5-6	NA	TRBJ2-5	TGTGCCAGCAGCTTTTTTGGGGCGCCCCAAGAGACCCAGTACTTC	CASSFFGAPQETQYF
NA	TRBV19	NA	TRBJ2-5	TGTGCCAGTAGTCGAGCGGGAGAGACCCAGTACTTC	CASSRAGETQYF
once	TRBV30	NA	TRBJ2-4	TGTGCCTGGAGTGGGGGGGAGTGGGACATTCAGTACTTC	CAWSGGEWDIQYF
NA	TRBV18	TRBD1	TRBJ1-6	TGTGCCAGCTCACCTCAGGGGGCGAGGAATTCACCCCTCCACTTT	CASSPQGARNSPLHF
NA	TRBV11-1	NA	TRBJ1-1	TGTGCCAGCAGCTTAGGACGGCTGACTAACACTGAAGCTTTCTTT	CASSLGRLTNTEAFF